The sequence of this T cell receptor (beta chain) was determined in a study of shared clonotypes between healthy human individuals. Germline CDR1 reads MNHEY; CDR2 reads SMNVEV (reference sequence). The CDR3 is 14 residues long. Assay execution proceeded at the deep level. Using about 220 ng DNA, 30,000 to 35,000 T cell genomes, the sorted-subset replicate PCRs were run. The table came from immunoSEQ multiplex PCR; TCRdb's copy has only in-frame clones and leaves some out. The sample yields under 550,000 clones, around 96% seen once. What was sequenced was naive CD4+ T cells sorted from blood. Stated subset: CD45RA+ positively selected. This clonotype was sampled from a woman in her twenties or thirties in good health. The V gene is TRBV27, the J gene TRBJ2-5; 8 nucleotides align to TRBD1. The J call is in doubt because the DNA end fits TRBJ2-7 better. The CDR3 loop reads CASATLQGAYEQYF. The CDR3 nucleotides are TGTGCCAGCGCAACCCTCCAGGGGGCATACGAGCAGTACTTC.